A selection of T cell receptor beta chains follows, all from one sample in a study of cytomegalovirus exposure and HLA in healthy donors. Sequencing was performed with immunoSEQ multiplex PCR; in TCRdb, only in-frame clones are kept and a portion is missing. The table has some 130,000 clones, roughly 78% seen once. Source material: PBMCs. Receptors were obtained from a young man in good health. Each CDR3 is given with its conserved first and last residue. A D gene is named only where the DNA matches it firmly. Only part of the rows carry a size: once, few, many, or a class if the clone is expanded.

CDR3nt: TGTGCCAGCAGCCAAGATCTAGGCGGGAACGGATACGAGCAGTACTTC
CDR3aa: CASSQDLGGNGYEQYF
d_gene: NA
v_gene: TRBV4-2
j_gene: TRBJ2-7
abundance: few

CDR3nt: TGTGCCAGCAGTGTACTAGCGGGAGGCGCAGATACGCAGTATTTT
CDR3aa: CASSVLAGGADTQYF
d_gene: TRBD2
v_gene: TRBV2
j_gene: TRBJ2-3
abundance: NA

CDR3nt: TGTGCCAGCAGCTTCGGACAGCCCAGAGATACGCAGTATTTT
CDR3aa: CASSFGQPRDTQYF
d_gene: NA
v_gene: TRBV7-9
j_gene: TRBJ2-3
abundance: NA

CDR3nt: TGTGCCTGGACCAGGGGCTTCAGCACAGATACGCAGTATTTT
CDR3aa: CAWTRGFSTDTQYF
d_gene: NA
v_gene: TRBV30
j_gene: TRBJ2-3
abundance: NA

CDR3nt: TGTGCCAGCAGCATCCCTAGCGACACCGGGGAGCTGTTTTTT
CDR3aa: CASSIPSDTGELFF
d_gene: NA
v_gene: TRBV9
j_gene: TRBJ2-2
abundance: NA

CDR3nt: TGTGCCAGCAGTTTATGGACTAGCGGGAGGGAGCAGTACTTC
CDR3aa: CASSLWTSGREQYF
d_gene: TRBD2
v_gene: TRBV27
j_gene: TRBJ2-7
abundance: NA

CDR3nt: TGTGCCAGCTCACCAGTAGCGGGAGGGCCAAGCTTCTACGAGCAGTACTTC
CDR3aa: CASSPVAGGPSFYEQYF
d_gene: TRBD2
v_gene: TRBV18
j_gene: TRBJ2-7
abundance: NA

CDR3nt: TGCGCCAGCAGCCAAGCTCCGAGGCAGGGAGGCTATGGCTACACCTTC
CDR3aa: CASSQAPRQGGYGYTF
d_gene: NA
v_gene: TRBV4-1
j_gene: TRBJ1-2
abundance: few

CDR3nt: TGTGCCTGGTCCCTCGGGAGGCGAGGAGATACGCAGTATTTT
CDR3aa: CAWSLGRRGDTQYF
d_gene: TRBD2
v_gene: TRBV30
j_gene: TRBJ2-3
abundance: NA

CDR3nt: TGTGCCAGCACCCCCGGACAGGGTTATTCACCCCTCCACTTT
CDR3aa: CASTPGQGYSPLHF
d_gene: TRBD1
v_gene: TRBV11-2
j_gene: TRBJ1-6
abundance: NA